The T cell receptor (beta chain) under discussion was sequenced for a study of blood T cell repertoires in COVID-19. For the study at large: COVID-19 samples, acute and convalescent, were from the United States, Italy and Spain. Sources were T cells, B-cell-depleted T cells, or PBMCs; the material itself was cDNA or gDNA.

The germline gives CDR1 LNHDA, CDR2 SQIVND (reference sequence). Trimming cost V 4 bases and J 1 base; bases outside gene matches: 6. The CDR3 is 16 amino acids. How the authors handled the data: Reference gene primers were amplified, and this amplification served to estimate nucleated cell counts. Here immunoSEQ multiplex PCR was the method, and the copy in TCRdb shows in-frame clones only, minus some. V, J and clone size derive from that table, while D and trimming were established from the DNA sequence. Altogether roughly 30,000 clones are present, roughly 90% being singletons, with the ten largest covering under 6.5%.

The clonotype was recovered from a human donor in a cohort sampled during active COVID-19. The J gene is TRBJ1-5, the V gene TRBV19, with 8 bases lining up with TRBD1. Sequencing was done on a sample of peripheral blood. The CDR3 DNA reads TGTGCCAGTAGTAGAGGGACAGGACAGAGCAATCAGCCCCAGCATTTT. Amino acids: CASSRGTGQSNQPQHF.